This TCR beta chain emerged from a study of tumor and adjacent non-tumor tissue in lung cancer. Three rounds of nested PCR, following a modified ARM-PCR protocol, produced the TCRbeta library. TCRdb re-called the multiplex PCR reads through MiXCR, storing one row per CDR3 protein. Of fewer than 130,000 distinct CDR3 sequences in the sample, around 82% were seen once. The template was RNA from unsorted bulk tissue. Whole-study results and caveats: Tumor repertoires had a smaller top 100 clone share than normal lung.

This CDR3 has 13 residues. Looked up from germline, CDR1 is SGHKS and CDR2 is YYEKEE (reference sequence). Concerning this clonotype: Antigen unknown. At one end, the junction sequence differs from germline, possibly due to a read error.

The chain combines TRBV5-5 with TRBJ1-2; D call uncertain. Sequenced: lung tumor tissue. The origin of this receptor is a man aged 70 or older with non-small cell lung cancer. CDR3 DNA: TGTGGCAGCAGCTTAGATGGGTTCTATGGCTACACCTTC. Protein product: CGSSLDGFYGYTF.